This TCR beta chain is drawn from a study of PD-1 blockade in mismatch repair-deficient tumors. Study details: All were previously treated, progressing patients with some twelve mismatch repair-deficient cancer types.

Only one count was recorded for this clone. Its cognate antigen is unknown. The CDR3 sequence is 15 residues long. Germline CDR1 is SGHVS and CDR2 is FQNEAQ. Trimming pared 5 bases from V and 2 bases from J, leaving 15 bases between. Profiling relied on immunoSEQ multiplex PCR, and the TCRdb table lists in-frame clones only, not all of them. The table includes tens of thousands of clones, roughly 80% detected once. PCR or immunohistochemistry showed mismatch repair deficiency in every enrolled patient. Study-wide results and limits: Rapid post-treatment expansion, then contraction, generally preceding radiologic response, marked tumor-resident clones.

The specimen comprised peripheral blood, sampled 44 weeks after starting pembrolizumab. The chain combines TRBV7-8 with TRBJ2-5; D possibly corresponds to TRBD2 (6 bases). The receptor was derived from an adult with mismatch repair-deficient cancer. This CDR3 reads CASSPDGTPQETQYF. CDR3 sequence (DNA): TGTGCCAGCAGCCCGGACGGGACTCCTCAAGAGACCCAGTACTTC.